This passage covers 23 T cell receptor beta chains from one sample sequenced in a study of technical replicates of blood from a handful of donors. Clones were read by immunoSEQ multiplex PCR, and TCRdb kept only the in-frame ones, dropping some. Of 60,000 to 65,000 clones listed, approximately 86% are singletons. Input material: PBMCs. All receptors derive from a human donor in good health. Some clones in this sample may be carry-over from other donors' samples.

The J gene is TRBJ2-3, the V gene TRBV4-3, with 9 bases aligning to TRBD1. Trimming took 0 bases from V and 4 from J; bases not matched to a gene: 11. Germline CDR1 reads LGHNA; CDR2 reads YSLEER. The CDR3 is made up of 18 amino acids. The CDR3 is CASSQDQLGQGFADTQYF. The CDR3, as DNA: TGCGCCAGCAGCCAAGATCAGTTAGGACAGGGGTTCGCAGATACGCAGTATTTT.

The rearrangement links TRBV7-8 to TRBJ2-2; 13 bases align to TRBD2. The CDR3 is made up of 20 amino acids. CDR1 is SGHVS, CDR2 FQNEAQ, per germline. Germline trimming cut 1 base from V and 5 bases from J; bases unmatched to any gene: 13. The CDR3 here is CASSLETSGGPPDKTGELFF. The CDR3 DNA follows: TGTGCCAGCAGCTTAGAGACTAGCGGGGGGCCTCCGGATAAGACCGGGGAGCTGTTTTTT.

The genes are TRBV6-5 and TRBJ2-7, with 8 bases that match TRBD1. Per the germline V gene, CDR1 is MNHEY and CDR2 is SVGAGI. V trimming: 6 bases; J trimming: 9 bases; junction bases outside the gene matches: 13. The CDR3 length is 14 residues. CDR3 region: CASRTGTGKTGQYF. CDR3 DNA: TGTGCCAGCAGGACCGGGACAGGCAAGACAGGGCAGTACTTC.

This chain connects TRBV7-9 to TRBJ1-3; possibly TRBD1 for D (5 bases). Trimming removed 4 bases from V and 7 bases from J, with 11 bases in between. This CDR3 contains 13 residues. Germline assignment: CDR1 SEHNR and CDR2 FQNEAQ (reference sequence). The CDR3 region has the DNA TGTGCCAGCAGCTCCCGAAGGGGTAACACCATATATTTT. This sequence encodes CASSSRRGNTIYF.

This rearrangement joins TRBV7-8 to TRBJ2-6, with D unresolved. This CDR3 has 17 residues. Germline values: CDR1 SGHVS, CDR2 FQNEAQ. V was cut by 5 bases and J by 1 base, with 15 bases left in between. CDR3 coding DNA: TGTGCCAGCAGCCCCCTTTTACTAATATCTGGGGCCAACGTCCTGACTTTC. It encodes CASSPLLLISGANVLTF.

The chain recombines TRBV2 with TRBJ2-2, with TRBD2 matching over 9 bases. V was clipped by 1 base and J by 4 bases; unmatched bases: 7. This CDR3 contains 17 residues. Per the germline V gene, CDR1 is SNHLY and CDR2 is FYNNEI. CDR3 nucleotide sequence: TGTGCCAGCAGTGAAGGGACTAGCGTTTTCGGCACCGGGGAGCTGTTTTTT. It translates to CASSEGTSVFGTGELFF.

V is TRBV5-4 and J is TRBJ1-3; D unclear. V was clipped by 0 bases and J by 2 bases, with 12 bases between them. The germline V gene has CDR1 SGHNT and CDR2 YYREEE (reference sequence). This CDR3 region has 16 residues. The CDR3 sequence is CASSLEGGSPGNTIYF. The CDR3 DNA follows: TGTGCCAGCAGCTTGGAGGGCGGGAGCCCTGGAAACACCATATATTTT.

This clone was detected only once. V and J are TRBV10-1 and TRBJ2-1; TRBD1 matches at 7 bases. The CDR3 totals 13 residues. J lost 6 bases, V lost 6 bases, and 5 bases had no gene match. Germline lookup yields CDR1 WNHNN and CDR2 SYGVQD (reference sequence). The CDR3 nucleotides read TGCGCCAGCAGGCAGGACAGGCCCAATGAGCAGTTCTTC. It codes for CASRQDRPNEQFF.

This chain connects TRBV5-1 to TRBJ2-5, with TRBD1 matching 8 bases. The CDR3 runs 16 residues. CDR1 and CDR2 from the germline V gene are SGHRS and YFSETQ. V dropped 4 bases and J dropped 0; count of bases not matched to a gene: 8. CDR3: CASSPGQGGYQETQYF. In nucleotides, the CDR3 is TGCGCCAGCAGCCCTGGACAGGGTGGGTACCAAGAGACCCAGTACTTC.

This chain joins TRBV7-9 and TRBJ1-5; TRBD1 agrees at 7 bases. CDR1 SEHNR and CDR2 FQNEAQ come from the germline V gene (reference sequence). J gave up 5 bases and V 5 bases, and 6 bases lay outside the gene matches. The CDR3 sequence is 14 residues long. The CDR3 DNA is TGTGCCAGCAGCCTCGACAGGGCTGATCAGCCCCAGCATTTT. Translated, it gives CASSLDRADQPQHF.

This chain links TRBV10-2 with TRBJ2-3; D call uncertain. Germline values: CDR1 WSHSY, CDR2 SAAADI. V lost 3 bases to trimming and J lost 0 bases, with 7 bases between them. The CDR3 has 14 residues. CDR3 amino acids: CASSETYSTDTQYF. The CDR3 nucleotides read TGCGCCAGCAGTGAAACTTATAGCACAGATACGCAGTATTTT.

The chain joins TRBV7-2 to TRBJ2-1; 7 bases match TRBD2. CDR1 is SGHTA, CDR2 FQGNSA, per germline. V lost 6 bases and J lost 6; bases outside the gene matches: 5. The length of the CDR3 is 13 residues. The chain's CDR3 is CASRGLGSNEQFF. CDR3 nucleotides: TGTGCCAGCAGAGGACTAGGATCCAATGAGCAGTTCTTC. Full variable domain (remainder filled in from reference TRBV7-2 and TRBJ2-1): GAGVSQSPSNKVTEKGKDVELRCDPISGHTALYWYRQSLGQGLEFLIYFQGNSAPDKSGLPSDRFSAERTGGSVSTLTIQRTQQEDSAVYLCASRGLGSNEQFFGPGTRLTVL.

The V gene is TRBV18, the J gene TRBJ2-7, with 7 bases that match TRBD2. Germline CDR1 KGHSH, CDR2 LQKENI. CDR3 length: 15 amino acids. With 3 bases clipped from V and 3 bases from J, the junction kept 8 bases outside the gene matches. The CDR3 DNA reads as TGTGCCAGCTCACCGTCTGGGACTACTATCTACGAGCAGTACTTC. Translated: CASSPSGTTIYEQYF.

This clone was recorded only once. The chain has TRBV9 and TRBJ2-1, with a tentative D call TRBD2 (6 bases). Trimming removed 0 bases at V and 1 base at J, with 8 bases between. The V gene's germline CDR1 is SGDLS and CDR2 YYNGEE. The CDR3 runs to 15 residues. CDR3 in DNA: TGTGCCAGCAGCGTAGGTAGCGGATCCTACAATGAGCAGTTCTTC. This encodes CASSVGSGSYNEQFF.

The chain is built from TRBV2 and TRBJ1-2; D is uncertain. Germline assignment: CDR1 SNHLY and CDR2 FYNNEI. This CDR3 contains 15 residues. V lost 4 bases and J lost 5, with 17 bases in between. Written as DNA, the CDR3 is TGTGCCAGCAGTGTATCGGGCCGGGCGGGGTATGGCTACACCTTC. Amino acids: CASSVSGRAGYGYTF.

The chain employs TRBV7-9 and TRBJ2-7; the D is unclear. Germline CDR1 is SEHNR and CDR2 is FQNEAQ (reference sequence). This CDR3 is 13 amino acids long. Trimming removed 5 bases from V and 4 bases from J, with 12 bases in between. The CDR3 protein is CASSEPSSYEQYF. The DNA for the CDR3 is TGTGCCAGCAGCGAACCCTCGAGTTACGAGCAGTACTTC.

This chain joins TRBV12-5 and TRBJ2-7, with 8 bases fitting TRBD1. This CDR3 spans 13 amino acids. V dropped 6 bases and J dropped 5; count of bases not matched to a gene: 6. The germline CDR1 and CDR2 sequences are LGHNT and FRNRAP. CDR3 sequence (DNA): TGTGCTAGTGGACGCTCAGGGGGCGACGAGCAGTACTTC. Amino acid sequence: CASGRSGGDEQYF.

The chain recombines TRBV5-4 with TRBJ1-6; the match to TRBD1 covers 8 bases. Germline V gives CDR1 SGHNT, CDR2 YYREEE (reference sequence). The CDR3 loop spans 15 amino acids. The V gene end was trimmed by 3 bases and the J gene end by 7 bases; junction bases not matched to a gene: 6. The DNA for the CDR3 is TGTGCCAGCAGCTCAGGACAGGGCTGGAATTCACCCCTCCACTTT. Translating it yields CASSSGQGWNSPLHF.

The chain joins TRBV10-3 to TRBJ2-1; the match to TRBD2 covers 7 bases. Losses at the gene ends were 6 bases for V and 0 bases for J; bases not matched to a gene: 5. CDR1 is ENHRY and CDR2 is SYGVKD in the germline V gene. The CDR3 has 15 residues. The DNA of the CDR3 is TGTGCCATCAGCGCCGGGGGGAGCTCCTACAATGAGCAGTTCTTC. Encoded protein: CAISAGGSSYNEQFF.

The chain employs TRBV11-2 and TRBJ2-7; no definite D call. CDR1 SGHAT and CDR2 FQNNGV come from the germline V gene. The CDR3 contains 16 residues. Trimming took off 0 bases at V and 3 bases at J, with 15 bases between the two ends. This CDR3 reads CASSLDQGRWLYEQYF. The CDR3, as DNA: TGTGCCAGCAGCTTAGATCAAGGCAGGTGGCTCTACGAGCAGTACTTC.

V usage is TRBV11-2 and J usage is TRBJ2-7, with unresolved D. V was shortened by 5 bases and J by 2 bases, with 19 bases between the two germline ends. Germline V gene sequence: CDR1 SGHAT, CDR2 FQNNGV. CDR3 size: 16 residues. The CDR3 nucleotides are TGTGCCAGCAGCCCCCCGTTGTGGCCGTCTGCCTACGAGCAGTACTTC. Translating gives CASSPPLWPSAYEQYF.

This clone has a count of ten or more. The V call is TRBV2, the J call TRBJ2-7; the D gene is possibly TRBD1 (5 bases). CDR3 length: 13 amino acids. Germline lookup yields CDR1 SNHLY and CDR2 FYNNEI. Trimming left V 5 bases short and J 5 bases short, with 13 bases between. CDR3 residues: CASSYSGYHEQYF. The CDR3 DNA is TGTGCCAGCAGTTATTCAGGGTACCACGAGCAGTACTTC.

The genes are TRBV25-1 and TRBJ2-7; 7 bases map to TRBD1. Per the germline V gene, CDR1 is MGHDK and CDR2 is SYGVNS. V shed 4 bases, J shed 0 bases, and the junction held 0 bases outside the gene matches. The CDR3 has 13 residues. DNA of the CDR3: TGTGCCAGCAGTGGGGACAGCTCCTACGAGCAGTACTTC. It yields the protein CASSGDSSYEQYF.